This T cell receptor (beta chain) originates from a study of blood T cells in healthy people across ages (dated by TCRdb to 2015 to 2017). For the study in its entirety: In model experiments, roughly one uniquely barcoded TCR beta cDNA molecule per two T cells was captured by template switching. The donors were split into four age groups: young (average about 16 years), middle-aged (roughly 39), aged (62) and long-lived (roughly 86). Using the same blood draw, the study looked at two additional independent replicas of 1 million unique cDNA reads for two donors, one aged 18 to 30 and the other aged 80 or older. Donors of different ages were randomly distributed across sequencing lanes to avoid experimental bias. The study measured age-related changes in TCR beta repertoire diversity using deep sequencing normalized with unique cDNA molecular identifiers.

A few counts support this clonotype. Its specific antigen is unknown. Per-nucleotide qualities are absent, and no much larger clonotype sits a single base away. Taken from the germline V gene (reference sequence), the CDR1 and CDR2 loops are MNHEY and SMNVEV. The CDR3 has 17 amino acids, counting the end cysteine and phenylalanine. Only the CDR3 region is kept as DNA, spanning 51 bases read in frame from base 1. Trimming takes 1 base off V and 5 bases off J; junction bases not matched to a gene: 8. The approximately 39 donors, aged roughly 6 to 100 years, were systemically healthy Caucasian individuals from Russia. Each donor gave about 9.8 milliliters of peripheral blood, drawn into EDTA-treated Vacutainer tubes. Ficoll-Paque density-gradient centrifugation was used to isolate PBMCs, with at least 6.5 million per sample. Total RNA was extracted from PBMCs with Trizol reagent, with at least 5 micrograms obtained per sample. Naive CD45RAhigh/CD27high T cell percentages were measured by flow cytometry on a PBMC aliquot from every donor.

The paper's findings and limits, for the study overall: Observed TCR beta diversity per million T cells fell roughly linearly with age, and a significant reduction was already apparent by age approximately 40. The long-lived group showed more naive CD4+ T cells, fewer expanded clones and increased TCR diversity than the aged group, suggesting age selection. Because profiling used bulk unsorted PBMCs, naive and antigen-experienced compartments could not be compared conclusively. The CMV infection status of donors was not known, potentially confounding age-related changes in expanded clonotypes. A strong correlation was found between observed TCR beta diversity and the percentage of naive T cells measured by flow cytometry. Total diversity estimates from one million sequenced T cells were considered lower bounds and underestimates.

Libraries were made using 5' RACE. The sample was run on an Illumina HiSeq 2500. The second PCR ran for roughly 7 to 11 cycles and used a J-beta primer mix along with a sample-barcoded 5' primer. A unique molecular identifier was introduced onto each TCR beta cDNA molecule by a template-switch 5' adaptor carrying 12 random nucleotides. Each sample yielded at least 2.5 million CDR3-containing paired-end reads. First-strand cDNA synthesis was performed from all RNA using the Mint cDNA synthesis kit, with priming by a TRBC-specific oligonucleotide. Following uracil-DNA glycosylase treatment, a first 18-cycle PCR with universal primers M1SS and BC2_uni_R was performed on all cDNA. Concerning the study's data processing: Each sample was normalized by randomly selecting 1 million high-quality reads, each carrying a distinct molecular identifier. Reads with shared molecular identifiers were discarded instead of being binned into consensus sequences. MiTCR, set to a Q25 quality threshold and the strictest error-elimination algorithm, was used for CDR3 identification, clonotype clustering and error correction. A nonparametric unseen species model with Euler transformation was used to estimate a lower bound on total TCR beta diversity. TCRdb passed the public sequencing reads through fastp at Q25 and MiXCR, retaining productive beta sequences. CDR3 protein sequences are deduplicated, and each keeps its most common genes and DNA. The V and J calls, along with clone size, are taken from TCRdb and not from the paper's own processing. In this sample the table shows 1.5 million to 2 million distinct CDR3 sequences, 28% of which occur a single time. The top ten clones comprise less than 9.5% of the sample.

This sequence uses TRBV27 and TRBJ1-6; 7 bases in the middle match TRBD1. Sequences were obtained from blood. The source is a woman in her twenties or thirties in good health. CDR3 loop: CASSLYYRGPNNSPLHF. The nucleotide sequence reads TGTGCCAGCAGTTTATACTATAGGGGGCCTAATAATTCACCCCTCCACTTT.